The T cell receptor (beta chain) under discussion was sequenced for a study of blood T cell repertoires in COVID-19. The protocol was immunoSEQ multiplex PCR, while the TCRdb copy is restricted to in-frame clones and leaves out a portion. Here the sample spans 65,000 to 80,000 clones, 80% to 85% being singletons. The CDR3 consists of 14 residues. Germline assignment: CDR1 KGHDR and CDR2 SFDVKD. With V trimmed by 5 bases and J by 7 bases, 7 bases remained unmatched. This sequence was found in a human donor in a cohort sampled during active COVID-19. The gene calls are TRBV24-1 and TRBJ1-2, with 9 bases fitting TRBD1. The sample comprised peripheral blood. The DNA of the CDR3 is TGTGCCACCAGTGGCCTTGGGACAGGGTGTGGCTACACCTTC. This encodes CATSGLGTGCGYTF.